This TCR beta chain was observed in a study of blood T cell repertoires in COVID-19. Background on the study: The cDNA or gDNA used as material had been derived from T cells, B-cell-depleted T cells, or PBMCs.

In the source study's methods: Amplification from reference gene primers served as the basis for estimated nucleated cell counts. Generated by immunoSEQ multiplex PCR, the TCRdb table keeps only in-frame clones and is missing some. The V and J calls and clone size are taken from that table; D and trimming were inferred from the DNA. The sample holds around 300,000 clones, more than 75% seen once. V lost 3 bases and J 2 bases, leaving 16 bases between the germline ends. The CDR3 sequence is 16 residues long. Germline lookup yields CDR1 LNHDA and CDR2 SQIVND (reference sequence). The rearrangement uses TRBV19 and TRBJ1-1; D perhaps matches TRBD1 (6 bases). This TCR came from a woman aged 25 to 39 who had recovered from COVID-19. Source material: peripheral blood. The DNA for the CDR3 is TGTGCCAGTAGTATGGCCAGGGGCAAGGGAAACACTGAAGCTTTCTTT. This encodes CASSMARGKGNTEAFF.